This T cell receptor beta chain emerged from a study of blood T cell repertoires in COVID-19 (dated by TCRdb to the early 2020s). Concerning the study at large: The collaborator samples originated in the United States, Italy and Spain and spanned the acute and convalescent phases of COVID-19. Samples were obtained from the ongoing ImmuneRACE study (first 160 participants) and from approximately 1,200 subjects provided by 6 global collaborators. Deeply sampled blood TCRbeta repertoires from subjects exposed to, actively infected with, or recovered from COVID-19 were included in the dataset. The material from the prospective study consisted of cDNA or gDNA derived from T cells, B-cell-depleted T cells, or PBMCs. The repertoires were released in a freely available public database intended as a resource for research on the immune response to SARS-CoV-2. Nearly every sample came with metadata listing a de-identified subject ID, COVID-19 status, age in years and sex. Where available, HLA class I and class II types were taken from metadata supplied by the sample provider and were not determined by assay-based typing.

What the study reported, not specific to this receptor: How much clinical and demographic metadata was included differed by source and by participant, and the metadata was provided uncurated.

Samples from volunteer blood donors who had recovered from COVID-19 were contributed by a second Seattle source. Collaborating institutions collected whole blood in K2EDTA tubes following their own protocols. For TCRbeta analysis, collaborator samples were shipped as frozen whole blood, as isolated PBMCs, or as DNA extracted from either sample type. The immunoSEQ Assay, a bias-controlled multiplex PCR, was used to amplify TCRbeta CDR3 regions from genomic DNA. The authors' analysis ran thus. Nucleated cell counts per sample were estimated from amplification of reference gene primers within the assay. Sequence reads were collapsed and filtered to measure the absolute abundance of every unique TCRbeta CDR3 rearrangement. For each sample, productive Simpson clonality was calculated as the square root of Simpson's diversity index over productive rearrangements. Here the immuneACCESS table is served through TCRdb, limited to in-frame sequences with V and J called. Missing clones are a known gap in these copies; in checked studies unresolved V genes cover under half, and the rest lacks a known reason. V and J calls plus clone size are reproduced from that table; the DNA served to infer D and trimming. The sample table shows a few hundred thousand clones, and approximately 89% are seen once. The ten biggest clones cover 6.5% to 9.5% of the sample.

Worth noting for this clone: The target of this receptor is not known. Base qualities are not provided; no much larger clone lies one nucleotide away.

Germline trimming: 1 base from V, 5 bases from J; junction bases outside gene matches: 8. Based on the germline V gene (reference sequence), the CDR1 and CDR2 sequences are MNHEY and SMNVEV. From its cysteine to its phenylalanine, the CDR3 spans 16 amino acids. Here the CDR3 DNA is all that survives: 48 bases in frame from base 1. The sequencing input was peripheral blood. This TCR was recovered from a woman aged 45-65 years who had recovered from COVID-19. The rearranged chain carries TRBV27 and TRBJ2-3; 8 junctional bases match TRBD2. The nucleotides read TGTGCCAGCAGTTTATTCCTAGCGGGTTCTGAAGATACGCAGTATTTT. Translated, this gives CASSLFLAGSEDTQYF.